Described below is a single T cell receptor beta chain sequence and its context. Antigen unknown. In the original processing: Junction-only sequences produced by ImmunoSEQ had no quality scores, so filtering differed. Clones were read by immunoSEQ multiplex PCR, and TCRdb kept only the in-frame ones, dropping some. V and J calls and clone size are given by that table; D and trimming were obtained from the DNA. This table has some 2.4 million clones, roughly 93% appearing once. CDR1 SGHTA and CDR2 FQGNSA come from the germline V gene. The CDR3 length is 19 residues. V was pared by 5 bases and J by 5 bases, with 17 bases of the junction left unmatched. The record originates from a study of shared clonotypes between healthy human individuals. For the study at large: CD4 naive cells filled three plates per donor, CD4 memory three, CD8 naive two and CD8 memory one. Study conclusions and caveats: Clonotype sharing among donors was thought likely to change with sequencing depth. The generation probabilities recorded for non-shared clonotypes fell below those of clonotypes shared by all four donors.

The chain recombines TRBV7-2 with TRBJ2-3; 12 bases are shared with TRBD2. Material: naive CD4+ T cells from PBMCs. Subset denoted: CD45RA+ positively selected. This TCR was sampled from a man between 18 and 29 years old in good health. Some clones in this sample may be carry-over from other donors' samples. The CDR3 loop is CASSPRLAGVPGLGDTQYF. The CDR3 DNA sequence: TGTGCCAGCAGCCCCCGACTAGCGGGAGTTCCCGGGTTGGGAGATACGCAGTATTTT.